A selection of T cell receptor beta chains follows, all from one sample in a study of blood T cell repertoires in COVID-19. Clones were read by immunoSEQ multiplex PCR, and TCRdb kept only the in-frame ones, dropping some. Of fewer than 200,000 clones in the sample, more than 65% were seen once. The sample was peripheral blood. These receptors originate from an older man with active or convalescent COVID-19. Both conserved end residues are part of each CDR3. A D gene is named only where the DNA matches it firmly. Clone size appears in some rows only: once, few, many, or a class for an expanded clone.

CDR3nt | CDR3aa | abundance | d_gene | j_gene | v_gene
TGTGCCAGTAGTCCAAGCGGGAGTGCGCGGTACAATGAGCAGTTCTTC | CASSPSGSARYNEQFF | NA | TRBD2 | TRBJ2-1 | TRBV19
TGTGCCAGCAGTTACTCGGCCGGGACTTACACTGAAGCTTTCTTT | CASSYSAGTYTEAFF | few | NA | TRBJ1-1 | TRBV6-2/TRBV6-3
TGTGCCAGCAGCTTAAACACAGGGGCGAATCAGCCCCAGCATTTT | CASSLNTGANQPQHF | NA | TRBD1 | TRBJ1-5 | TRBV7-9
TGTGCCAGCAGAAGGGGACAGGACCTGAACACTGAAGCTTTCTTT | CASRRGQDLNTEAFF | NA | TRBD1 | TRBJ1-1 | TRBV28
TGCAGCGTTAGGGAGGGCTCAGGCGAGACCCAGTACTTC | CSVREGSGETQYF | NA | TRBD2 | TRBJ2-5 | TRBV29-1
TGTGCCAGCAGCCTATTGACAGGGGAGGATTCACCCCTCCACTTT | CASSLLTGEDSPLHF | NA | TRBD1 | TRBJ1-6 | TRBV28
TGTGCCAGCAGGGCTCCTCAAGGGGCGGAGCTGAAAAACATTCAGTACTTC | CASRAPQGAELKNIQYF | NA | NA | TRBJ2-4 | TRBV2
TGTGCCAGCAGTTACTACCCGGCGGAGATTTCTACTAAAGCTTTCTTT | CASSYYPAEISTKAFF | NA | NA | TRBJ1-1 | TRBV6-5
TGTGCCTGGAGTGTACAACTGGCGGCATCCTACGAGCAGTACTTC | CAWSVQLAASYEQYF | NA | NA | TRBJ2-7 | TRBV30
TGTGCCACCAGCAGAGTCAGGACAGGGTCAAGCAATCAGCCCCAGCATTTT | CATSRVRTGSSNQPQHF | NA | TRBD1 | TRBJ1-5 | TRBV15
TGTGCCACCGACTCGGGTGAGGCTAATGAAAAACTGTTTTTT | CATDSGEANEKLFF | NA | NA | TRBJ1-4 | TRBV28
TGTGCCAGCAGCCCCCGGACACTGAACACTGAAGCTTTCTTT | CASSPRTLNTEAFF | NA | NA | TRBJ1-1 | TRBV9
TGTGCCAGCAGCCGCCTCGTGAGGGGGATATCCTACAATGAGCAGTTCTTC | CASSRLVRGISYNEQFF | NA | NA | TRBJ2-1 | TRBV9
TGTGCCAGCAGTTACAGGACAGAATCAACTAATGAAAAACTGTTTTTT | CASSYRTESTNEKLFF | once | NA | TRBJ1-4 | TRBV27
TGTGCCAGCAGCCGGACAGGGGGCGGCTACACCTTC | CASSRTGGGYTF | NA | TRBD1 | TRBJ1-2 | TRBV7-2
TGTGCCAGCAGTGCAAGTTTCAGGGGCGGCACAGATACGCAGTATTTT | CASSASFRGGTDTQYF | NA | NA | TRBJ2-3 | TRBV2
TGTGCCACCAGCAGCGAGTTCAATCAGCCCCAGCATTTT | CATSSEFNQPQHF | once | NA | TRBJ1-5 | TRBV15
TGTGCCAGCAGCTTGGATGGACAGCCGAACACTGAAGCTTTCTTT | CASSLDGQPNTEAFF | NA | NA | TRBJ1-1 | TRBV5-5
TGTGCCTGGAGCGCCCAGGGGAGCCTAGGTCAGCCCCAGCATTTT | CAWSAQGSLGQPQHF | NA | NA | TRBJ1-5 | TRBV30
TGTGCCAGCAGTTCCGTTGGCGAGGCCACTGAAGCTTTCTTT | CASSSVGEATEAFF | NA | NA | TRBJ1-1 | TRBV6-5
TGTGCCAGCAGCCCCGACACCTACGAGCAGTACTTC | CASSPDTYEQYF | NA | NA | TRBJ2-7 | TRBV28
TGTGCCAGCAGAATACAGGGGAATAATTCACCCCTCCACTTT | CASRIQGNNSPLHF | NA | TRBD1 | TRBJ1-6 | TRBV6-6
TGTGCCAGTAGTATAGTAGGACTCGGCGGTTCACCCCTCCACTTT | CASSIVGLGGSPLHF | NA | NA | TRBJ1-6 | TRBV19
TGTGCCAGCAGCTTAGATTTGACAGGGTTTAGCAATCAGCCCCAGCATTTT | CASSLDLTGFSNQPQHF | NA | TRBD1 | TRBJ1-5 | TRBV7-9
TGTGCCAGCAGCACGGGCCTAAGCGGGAATGAGCAGTTCTTC | CASSTGLSGNEQFF | NA | NA | TRBJ2-1 | TRBV7-7
TGTGCCAGCAGCAAAACTAGCGGGAGGGCCCAAGAGACCCAGTACTTC | CASSKTSGRAQETQYF | once | TRBD2 | TRBJ2-5 | TRBV9
TGTGCCAGCAGCCCACGGACAGATTCCTACGAGCAGTACTTC | CASSPRTDSYEQYF | NA | NA | TRBJ2-7 | TRBV7-9
TGCGCCAGCAGCCAAGCCGACAGGGAAGCCGGGGAGCTGTTTTTT | CASSQADREAGELFF | NA | TRBD1 | TRBJ2-2 | TRBV4-3
TGTGCTAGTGGTTTGGTCCAGACTAGCAAGGCGAACACCGGGGAGCTGTTTTTT | CASGLVQTSKANTGELFF | NA | TRBD2 | TRBJ2-2 | TRBV12-5
TGTGCCAGCAGGTTACAGGGGGCGCCGGAAAAACTGTTTTTT | CASRLQGAPEKLFF | NA | TRBD1 | TRBJ1-4 | TRBV6-6
TGTGCCAGCAGTACCGGGGGCACTGAAGCTTTCTTT | CASSTGGTEAFF | NA | NA | TRBJ1-1 | TRBV6-2/TRBV6-3
TGTGCCAGCAGCTTATTTCAGGGCATTGAAGCTTTCTTT | CASSLFQGIEAFF | once | NA | TRBJ1-1 | TRBV7-9
TGTGCCTGGAGTCCCAAATTGAGCTCCTATAATTCACCCCTCCACTTT | CAWSPKLSSYNSPLHF | few | NA | TRBJ1-6 | TRBV30
TGTGCCTGGAGTAACTCGGGGAACACCGGGGAGCTGTTTTTT | CAWSNSGNTGELFF | NA | NA | TRBJ2-2 | TRBV30
TGTGCCAGCAGCATCCGGGTCGATTATGGCTACACCTTC | CASSIRVDYGYTF | NA | NA | TRBJ1-2 | TRBV6-5
TGTGCCAGCAGCGTAAGCGGGAGTTCTTATGGCTACACCTTC | CASSVSGSSYGYTF | NA | NA | TRBJ1-2 | TRBV9
TGTGCCAGCAGTTTATCGAGCCACTACGAGCAGTACTTC | CASSLSSHYEQYF | NA | NA | TRBJ2-7 | TRBV27
TGCGCCAGCAGCCCCACCGGGACTTTCAGCTCCTACAATGAGCAGTTCTTC | CASSPTGTFSSYNEQFF | few | NA | TRBJ2-1 | TRBV5-1
TGTGCCAGCAGCTTCGTGGGGGCCGGAATGTTGAACACCATATATTTT | CASSFVGAGMLNTIYF | NA | NA | TRBJ1-3 | TRBV7-9
TGCGCCAGCAGCTTTTCGGCTAGGGGTTCCTACGAGCAGTACTTC | CASSFSARGSYEQYF | NA | NA | TRBJ2-7 | TRBV5-1
TGTGCCAGCGGGGACAGGGCCAACGTCCTGACTTTC | CASGDRANVLTF | NA | NA | TRBJ2-6 | TRBV28
TGTGCCAGCAGCTTCGACAGGGTATCCTACAATGAGCAGTTCTTC | CASSFDRVSYNEQFF | NA | TRBD1 | TRBJ2-1 | TRBV5-6
TGTGCCAGCTCACAGGACAGGGGTGACTATGGCTACACCTTC | CASSQDRGDYGYTF | NA | TRBD1 | TRBJ1-2 | TRBV18
TGTGCCAGCAGAATGAGGGACACGCGACGCACAGATACGCAGTATTTT | CASRMRDTRRTDTQYF | NA | NA | TRBJ2-3 | TRBV28
TGTGCCAGCAGCTGGGGAGCGGGAGGGACCGCCTACGAGCAGTACTTC | CASSWGAGGTAYEQYF | NA | TRBD2 | TRBJ2-7 | TRBV5-4